This T cell receptor (beta chain) was profiled in a study of PD-L1 blockade in urothelial cancer. The method was immunoSEQ multiplex PCR; TCRdb's version includes in-frame clones alone and lacks a portion of them. This sample has fewer than 130,000 clones, with about 85% found just once. The V gene's germline CDR1 is SGHDT and CDR2 YYEEEE. The CDR3 is made up of 13 amino acids. Trimming took 4 bases from V and 9 from J, leaving 14 bases between them. The V and J genes are TRBV5-6 and TRBJ2-4, with D tentatively TRBD2 (5 bases). The sample consisted of PBMCs, taken around atezolizumab (anti-PD-L1) treatment. This receptor was obtained from a man aged 50 to 59 with urothelial cancer. For the CDR3, the DNA is TGTGCCAGCAGCGTCACGGGGTCGCCCATTCAGTACTTC. Amino acid sequence: CASSVTGSPIQYF.